The source of this T cell receptor (beta chain) is a study of regulatory T cells in long-lasting Graves disease. About the study: A definition of persistent Graves' disease required over 5 years of antithyroid drugs plus positive TSH receptor antibodies. Study observations and caveats: The persistent group shared 2,741 public clonotypes, more than the 850 to 1,000 shared by new patients.

Unmatched junction bases numbered 9, after V lost 1 base and J lost 3 bases. This CDR3 is built from 16 residues. CDR1 is SGHVS and CDR2 is FNYEAQ in the germline V gene. Worth noting for this clonotype: What it binds is not known.

CDR3 regions were amplified by Arm-PCR using iRepertoire HTBI primers to build TCR beta libraries. One entry per CDR3 protein, called by TCRdb with MiXCR from the multiplex PCR reads. The repertoire holds around 460,000 distinct CDR3 sequences, with approximately 22% as singletons. Time point of the sample: persistent/refractory GD, antithyroid drugs over 5 years with positive TRAb. PBMC-extracted RNA yielded the TCR library. This TCR was recovered from a female donor with Graves disease. The input for sequencing was peripheral blood mononuclear cells (PBMCs), taken when the disease was refractory, from a patient treated with antithyroid drugs. V and J are TRBV7-6 and TRBJ2-7; 7 bases are shared with TRBD1. The DNA of the CDR3 is TGTGCCAGCAGCTTAGTACCGGGACAGTCGGGCTACGAGCAGTACTTC. Translation gives CASSLVPGQSGYEQYF.